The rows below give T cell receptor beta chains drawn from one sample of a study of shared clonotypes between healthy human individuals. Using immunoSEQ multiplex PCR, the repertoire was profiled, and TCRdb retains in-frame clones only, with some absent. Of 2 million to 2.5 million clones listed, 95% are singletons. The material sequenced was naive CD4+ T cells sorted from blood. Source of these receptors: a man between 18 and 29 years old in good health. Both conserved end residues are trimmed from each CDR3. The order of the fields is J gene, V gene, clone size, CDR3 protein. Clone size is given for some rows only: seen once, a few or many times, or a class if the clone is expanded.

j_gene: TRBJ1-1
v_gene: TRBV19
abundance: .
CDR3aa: ASRRNTEAF

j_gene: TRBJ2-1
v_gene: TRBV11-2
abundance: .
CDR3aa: ASSRVPGTGGKNEQF

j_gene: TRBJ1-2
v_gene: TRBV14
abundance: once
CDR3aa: ASSQEVDSIYGYT

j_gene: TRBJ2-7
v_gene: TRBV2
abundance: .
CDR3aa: ASSPGAYEQY

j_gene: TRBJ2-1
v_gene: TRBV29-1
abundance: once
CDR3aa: SVRMAGEEVNEQF

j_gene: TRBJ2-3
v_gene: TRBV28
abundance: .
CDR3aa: ASSSPGHGSTDTQY

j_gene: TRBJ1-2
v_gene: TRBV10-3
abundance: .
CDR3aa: AISGDREGYT

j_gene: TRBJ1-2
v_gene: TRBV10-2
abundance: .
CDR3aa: ASRTQGVNGYT

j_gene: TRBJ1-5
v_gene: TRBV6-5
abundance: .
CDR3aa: ASSYFTGNQPQH

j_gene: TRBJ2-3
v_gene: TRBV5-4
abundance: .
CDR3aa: ASSAGLAATDTQY

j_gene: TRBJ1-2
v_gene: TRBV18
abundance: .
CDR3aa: ASSRQGDYGYT

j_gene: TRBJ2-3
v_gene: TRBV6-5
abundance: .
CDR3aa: ASSYDSLRDLY

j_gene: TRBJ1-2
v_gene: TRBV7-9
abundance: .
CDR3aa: ASSLAVTNYGYT

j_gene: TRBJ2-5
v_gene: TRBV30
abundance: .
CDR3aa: AWGPGLAGGQETQY

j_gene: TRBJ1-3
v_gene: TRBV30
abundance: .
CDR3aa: AFKLTGNTIY

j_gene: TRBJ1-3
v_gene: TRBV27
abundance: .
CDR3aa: ASSLSANSGNTIY

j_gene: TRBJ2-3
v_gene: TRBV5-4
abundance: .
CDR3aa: ASSSTGSDTQY

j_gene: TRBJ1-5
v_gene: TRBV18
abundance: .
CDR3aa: ASSLQGYGNQPQH

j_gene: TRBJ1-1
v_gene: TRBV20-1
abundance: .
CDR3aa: SASKGAEAF

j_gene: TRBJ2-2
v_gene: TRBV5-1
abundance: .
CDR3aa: ASSLDGPGYGELF

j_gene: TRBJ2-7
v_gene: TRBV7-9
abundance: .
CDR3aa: ASSFQGWYEQY

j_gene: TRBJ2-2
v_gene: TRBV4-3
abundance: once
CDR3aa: ASSQDTRGRGTGELF

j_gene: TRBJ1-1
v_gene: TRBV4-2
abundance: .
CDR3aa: ASSQERWGQVPGTEAF

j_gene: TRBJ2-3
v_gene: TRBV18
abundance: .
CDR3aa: ASSPQGVSTDTQY

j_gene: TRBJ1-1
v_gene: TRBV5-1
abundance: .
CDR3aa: ASSLKPDEFYMNTEAF

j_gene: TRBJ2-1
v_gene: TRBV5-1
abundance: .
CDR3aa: ASRPTGTSYNEQF

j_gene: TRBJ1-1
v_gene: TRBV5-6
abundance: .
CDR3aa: ASRQQGNTEAF

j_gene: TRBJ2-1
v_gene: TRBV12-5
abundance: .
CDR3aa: ASDPNEQF

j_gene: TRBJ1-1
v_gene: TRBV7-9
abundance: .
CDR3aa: ASTRGMNTEAF

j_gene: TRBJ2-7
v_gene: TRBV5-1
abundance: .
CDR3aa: ASSPRTGGSYEQY

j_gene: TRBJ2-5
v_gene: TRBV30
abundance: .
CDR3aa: AWSGPQRQETQY

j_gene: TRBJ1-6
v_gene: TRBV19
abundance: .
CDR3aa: ASSIDPAEGYNSPLH

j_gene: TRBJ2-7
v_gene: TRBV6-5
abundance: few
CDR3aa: ASSYTGYEQY

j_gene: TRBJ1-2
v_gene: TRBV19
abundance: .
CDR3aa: ASSLQTGNYGYT

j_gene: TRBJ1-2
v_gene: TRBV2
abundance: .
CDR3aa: ASSVAYGYT

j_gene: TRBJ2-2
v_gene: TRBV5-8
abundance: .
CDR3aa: ASSLVYGRNTGELF

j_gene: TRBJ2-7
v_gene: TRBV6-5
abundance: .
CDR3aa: ASRPSGTLGYEQY

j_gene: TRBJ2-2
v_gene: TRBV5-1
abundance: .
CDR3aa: ASSLLNRGGSGELF

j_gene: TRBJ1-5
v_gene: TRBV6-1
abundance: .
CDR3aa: ASAAAGGFRPQH

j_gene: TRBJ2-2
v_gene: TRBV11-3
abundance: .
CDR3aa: ASSKDNTGAAGELF

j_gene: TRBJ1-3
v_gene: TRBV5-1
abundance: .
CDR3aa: ASSFSDRGSGNTIY

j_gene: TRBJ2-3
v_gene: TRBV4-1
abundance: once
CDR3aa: ASSPSRGTGVADTQY

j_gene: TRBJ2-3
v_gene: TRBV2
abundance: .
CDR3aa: ASSLGFTDTQY

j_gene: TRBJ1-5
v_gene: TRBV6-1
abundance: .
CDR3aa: ASTRQGYNQPQH

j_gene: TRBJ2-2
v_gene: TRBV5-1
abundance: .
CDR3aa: ASQPPGRGGGELF

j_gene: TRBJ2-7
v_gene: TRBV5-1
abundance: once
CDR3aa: ASSLWENAAIYEQY

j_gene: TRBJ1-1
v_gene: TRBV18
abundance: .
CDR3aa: ASSPPGQGKGTEAF